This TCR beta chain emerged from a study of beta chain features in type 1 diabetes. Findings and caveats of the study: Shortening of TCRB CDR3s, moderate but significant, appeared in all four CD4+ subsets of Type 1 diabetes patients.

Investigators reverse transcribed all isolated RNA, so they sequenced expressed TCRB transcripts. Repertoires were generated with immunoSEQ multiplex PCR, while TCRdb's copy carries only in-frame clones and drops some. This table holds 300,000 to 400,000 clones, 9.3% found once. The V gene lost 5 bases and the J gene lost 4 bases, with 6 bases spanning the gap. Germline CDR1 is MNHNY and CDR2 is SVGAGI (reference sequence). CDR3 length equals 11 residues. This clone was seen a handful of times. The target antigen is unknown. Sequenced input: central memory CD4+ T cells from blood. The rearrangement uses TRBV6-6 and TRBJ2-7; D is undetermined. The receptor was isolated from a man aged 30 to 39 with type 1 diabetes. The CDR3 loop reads CASSRKYEQYF. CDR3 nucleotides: TGTGCCAGCAGTAGGAAGTACGAGCAGTACTTC.